These 23 T cell receptor beta chains originate from one sample sequenced in a study of T cells of healthy individuals. Via MiXCR, TCRdb re-called the 5' RACE reads, giving one row per CDR3 protein. The sample shows nearly 100,000 distinct CDR3 sequences, approximately 15% of them seen only once. Every receptor here comes from a human donor in good health.

This clonotype was detected many times. V usage is TRBV20-1 and J usage is TRBJ2-7; 12 positions match TRBD2. V lost 1 base to trimming and J lost 2 bases; unmatched junction nucleotides: 9. Germline V lookup: CDR1 DFQATT, CDR2 SNEGSKA (reference sequence). CDR3 length: 17 residues. The CDR3 DNA follows: TGCAGTGCTAGAGGGCGTCTAGCGGGAGGGGAGACCTACGAGCAGTACTTC. Its translation is CSARGRLAGGETYEQYF.

The sample holds a few counts of this clonotype. The CDR3 sequence: CASRPGVTEAFF. The CDR3 coding sequence is TGTGCCAGCAGACCCGGGGTAACTGAAGCTTTCTTT. This rearrangement joins TRBV6-2 or TRBV6-3 to TRBJ1-1; no reliable D call. V shed 6 bases and J shed 5 bases, with 10 bases lying between them. CDR3 length equals 12 residues. Germline loops: CDR1 MNHEY, CDR2 SVGEGT.

This clonotype appeared a few times. The chain is built from TRBV28 and TRBJ2-7; 9 nucleotides align to TRBD1. This CDR3 contains 14 residues. V gave up 6 bases and J gave up 3 bases; unmatched junction bases: 6. The germline V gene has CDR1 MDHEN and CDR2 SYDVKM. The CDR3 DNA follows: TGTGCCAGCAGAACAGGGGGCCTCCTCTACGAGCAGTACTTC. Amino acids: CASRTGGLLYEQYF.

This clonotype was counted many times. V gene TRBV6-6 combines with J gene TRBJ2-1, with TRBD2 matching 11 bases. CDR3 length: 16 residues. The germline V gene encodes CDR1 MNHNY and CDR2 SVGAGI (reference sequence). The V and J ends lost 6 bases and 3 bases, in that order; junction bases with no gene match: 7. CDR3: CASRSLLAGGYNEQFF. The DNA of the CDR3 is TGTGCCAGCAGGAGCCTCCTAGCGGGGGGCTACAATGAGCAGTTCTTC.

V and J are TRBV30 and TRBJ1-4; D is perhaps TRBD1 (5 bases). Per germline, CDR1 GTSNPN and CDR2 SVGIG (reference sequence). V lost 2 bases to trimming and J lost 8 bases, with 12 bases between them. The CDR3 runs 13 residues. CDR3 bases: TGTGCCTGGAGTAACCCCAGGGTCGAAAAACTGTTTTTT. Translated: CAWSNPRVEKLFF.

In this sample, this clonotype turned up many times. The chain recombines TRBV19 with TRBJ1-5, with unresolved D. Trimming removed 10 bases at V and 4 bases at J, with 17 bases between. This CDR3 region has 14 residues. The germline V gene has CDR1 LNHDA and CDR2 SQIVND (reference sequence). The CDR3 protein is CATSTGRRNQPQHF. Here the CDR3 DNA reads TGTGCCACCAGTACCGGACGACGAAATCAGCCCCAGCATTTT.

This clonotype was counted a few times. This chain uses TRBV5-6 with TRBJ2-1; TRBD2 matches 11 bases. CDR1 is SGHDT and CDR2 is YYEEEE in the germline V gene. The CDR3 covers 15 residues. The V gene end was trimmed by 3 bases and the J gene end by 8 bases; junction bases not matched to a gene: 7. The CDR3: CASSSLAGVPDEQFF. DNA of the CDR3: TGTGCCAGCAGCTCACTAGCGGGAGTTCCCGATGAGCAGTTCTTC.

This clonotype showed up many times. The V gene is TRBV9, the J gene TRBJ2-7; no clear D. The CDR3 spans 15 residues. Germline lookup yields CDR1 SGDLS and CDR2 YYNGEE. Trimming removed 0 bases from V and 6 bases from J, with 16 bases in between. The CDR3 nucleotides are TGTGCCAGCAGCGTAGCTCAGGCCCCGGGTAGCGAGCAGTACTTC. This gives the protein CASSVAQAPGSEQYF.

The CDR3 region has the DNA TGTGCCAGCAGCTTAGCGGGGACAGAGAATGAGCAGTTCTTC. Protein sequence: CASSLAGTENEQFF. V gene TRBV7-2 combines with J gene TRBJ2-1, with 7 bases lining up with TRBD1. Germline CDR1 SGHTA, CDR2 FQGNSA. Trimming took 0 bases from V and 7 from J; bases not matched to a gene: 3. The CDR3 covers 14 residues.

The chain employs TRBV20-1 and TRBJ2-3; D may be TRBD1 (5 bases). Trimming stripped 0 bases from V and 3 bases from J, with 13 bases between. Germline V CDR1 and CDR2: DFQATT, SNEGSKA (reference sequence). This CDR3 comprises 15 residues. The CDR3 DNA reads as TGCAGTGCTAGAGATAGGGCAGGGTATACAGATACGCAGTATTTT. It encodes CSARDRAGYTDTQYF.

The chain links TRBV9 to TRBJ2-6; D perhaps matches TRBD1 (6 bases). The CDR3 has 16 amino acids. Germline-derived CDR1 and CDR2 are SGDLS and YYNGEE. V gave up 4 bases and J gave up 0 bases, with 11 bases separating them. The CDR3 protein is CASSLRQDSGANVLTF. CDR3 nucleotides: TGTGCCAGCAGCCTCAGACAGGACTCTGGGGCCAACGTCCTGACTTTC.

The V and J genes are TRBV15 and TRBJ2-1; D is possibly TRBD1 or TRBD2 (6 bases each). Germline V gene sequence: CDR1 LNHNV, CDR2 YYDKDF (reference sequence). V lost 0 bases and J 12 bases, leaving 21 bases between the germline ends. The CDR3 sequence is 16 residues long. For the CDR3, the DNA is TGTGCCACCAGCAGAGAGCGGGATAGTCTAGGGGGTAGGCAGTTCTTC. Translation: CATSRERDSLGGRQFF.

With respect to this clonotype: A much larger clonotype is one base distant, so this may be a read error. V gene TRBV7-2 combines with J gene TRBJ1-1, with D unresolved. The CDR3 is 14 amino acids. Trimming stripped 4 bases from V and 4 bases from J, with 13 bases between. Germline CDR1 reads SGHTA; CDR2 reads FQGNSA. The CDR3 DNA follows: TGTGCCAGCAGCTCACCCCAGGTGGGCACTGAAGCTTTCTTT. Its translation: CASSSPQVGTEAFF.

This clonotype appeared a few times. This chain uses TRBV12-3 or TRBV12-4 with TRBJ1-3, with D unclear. The CDR3 loop spans 13 amino acids. The V end lost 3 bases, the J end lost 0 bases, and 3 bases lay between the germline ends. The CDR3 region is CASSFSSGNTIYF. DNA of the CDR3: TGTGCCAGCAGTTTCAGCTCTGGAAACACCATATATTTT.

This clonotype was counted many times. The chain combines TRBV5-1 with TRBJ2-7, with TRBD1 identical over 8 bases. V gave up 0 bases and J gave up 7 bases; unmatched junction bases: 9. Germline values: CDR1 SGHRS, CDR2 YFSETQ. The CDR3 consists of 15 residues. The CDR3 DNA sequence: TGCGCCAGCAGCTTGGGGACAGGGCCTCTTGTGGAGCAGTACTTC. Translation gives CASSLGTGPLVEQYF.

This rearrangement joins TRBV6-2 or TRBV6-3 to TRBJ2-7, with D maybe TRBD1 (6 bases). Per germline, CDR1 MNHEY and CDR2 SVGEGT. V was pared by 5 bases and J by 1 base, with 15 bases between. The CDR3 sequence is 15 residues long. CDR3 residues: CASSPSRTASYEQYF. CDR3 bases: TGTGCCAGCAGTCCCTCCCGGACAGCTTCCTACGAGCAGTACTTC.

This clonotype has only a few counts. V and J are TRBV4-3 and TRBJ2-5; 12 nucleotides align to TRBD2. The CDR3 totals 19 residues. From germline, CDR1 is LGHNA and CDR2 YSLEER. The ends lost 0 bases at V and 4 bases at J; junction bases unmatched: 12. The CDR3 reads CASSQDLLAGGLTGETQYF. CDR3 sequence (DNA): TGCGCCAGCAGCCAAGATCTTCTAGCGGGGGGGCTGACAGGAGAGACCCAGTACTTC.

The gene calls are TRBV7-8 and TRBJ2-7, with TRBD2 identical over 8 bases. CDR1 and CDR2 from the germline V gene are SGHVS and FQNEAQ. Trimming at V came to 4 bases and at J to 2 bases, leaving 10 bases not matched to a gene. CDR3 length: 16 amino acids. CDR3 DNA: TGTGCCAGCAGCTCCAGTACAGGTAGCGGGACCTACGAGCAGTACTTC. Protein product: CASSSSTGSGTYEQYF.

This clonotype came up many times. The chain carries TRBV4-3 and TRBJ1-1; no firm D call. V was trimmed by 4 bases and J by 1 base, leaving 16 bases between them. This CDR3 spans 16 amino acids. Germline V gene sequence: CDR1 LGHNA, CDR2 YSLEER. The CDR3 DNA is TGCGCCAGCAGCCCACTCGGAGATCCCCCGAACACTGAAGCTTTCTTT. Its protein is CASSPLGDPPNTEAFF.

The J gene is TRBJ2-7, the V gene TRBV6-5; no firm D call. V was clipped by 2 bases and J by 7 bases, with 15 bases between them. The CDR3 consists of 14 residues. Germline V gives CDR1 MNHEY, CDR2 SVGAGI. The CDR3 protein is CASSYRYPGEEQYF. CDR3 DNA: TGTGCCAGCAGTTACCGTTACCCCGGTGAAGAGCAGTACTTC.

This clonotype was seen a few times. The chain uses TRBV28 and TRBJ2-2; D call uncertain. Trimming removed 4 bases from V and 6 bases from J, with 15 bases in between. Germline-derived CDR1 and CDR2 are MDHEN and SYDVKM. The CDR3 is 15 residues long. As DNA, the CDR3 is TGTGCCAGCAGTTACGGGCAGCCCTCGTCCGGGGAGCTGTTTTTT. It translates to CASSYGQPSSGELFF.

The genes are TRBV6-2 or TRBV6-3 and TRBJ2-7; no definite D call. V dropped 0 bases and J dropped 5 bases, with 5 bases sitting between them. CDR3 length: 12 residues. The germline CDR1 and CDR2 sequences are MNHEY and SVGEGT. The CDR3 sequence: CASSYSTDEQYF. CDR3 DNA sequence: TGTGCCAGCAGTTACTCGACCGACGAGCAGTACTTC.

This rearrangement joins TRBV15 to TRBJ2-3; 8 bases are a match to TRBD1. The ends lost 3 bases at V and 1 base at J; junction bases unmatched: 12. The CDR3 totals 18 residues. Germline loops: CDR1 LNHNV, CDR2 YYDKDF (reference sequence). CDR3 DNA sequence: TGTGCCACCAGCAGCCCCCTCGGGGACAGGAAAGGCACAGATACGCAGTATTTT. Translating gives CATSSPLGDRKGTDTQYF.